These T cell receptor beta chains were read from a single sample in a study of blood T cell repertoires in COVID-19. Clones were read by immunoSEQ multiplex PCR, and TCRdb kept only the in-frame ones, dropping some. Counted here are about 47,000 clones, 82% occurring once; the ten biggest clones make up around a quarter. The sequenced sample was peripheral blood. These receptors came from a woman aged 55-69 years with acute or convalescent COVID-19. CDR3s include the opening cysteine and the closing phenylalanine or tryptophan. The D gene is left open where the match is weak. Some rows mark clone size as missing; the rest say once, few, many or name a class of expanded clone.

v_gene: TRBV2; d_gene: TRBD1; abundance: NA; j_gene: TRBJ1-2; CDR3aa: CASRPTGGDGYTF; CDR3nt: TGTGCCAGCAGACCCACAGGGGGCGATGGCTACACCTTC
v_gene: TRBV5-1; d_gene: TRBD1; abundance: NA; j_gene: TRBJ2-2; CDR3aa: CASSLGDSSANTGELFF; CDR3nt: TGCGCCAGCAGCTTGGGGGACAGCTCCGCGAACACCGGGGAGCTGTTTTTT
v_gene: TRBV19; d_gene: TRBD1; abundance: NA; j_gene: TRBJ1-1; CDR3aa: CASSRQGALNTEAFF; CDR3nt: TGTGCCAGTAGTAGGCAGGGGGCCTTGAACACTGAAGCTTTCTTT
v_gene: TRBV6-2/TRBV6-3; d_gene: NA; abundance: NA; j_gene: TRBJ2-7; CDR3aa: CASSYVERANRHEQYF; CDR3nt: TGTGCCAGCAGTTACGTTGAGAGGGCAAATAGGCACGAGCAGTACTTC
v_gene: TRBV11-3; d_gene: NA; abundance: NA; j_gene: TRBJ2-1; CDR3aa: CASSLQPVANEQFF; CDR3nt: TGTGCCAGCAGCTTACAACCGGTTGCCAATGAGCAGTTCTTC
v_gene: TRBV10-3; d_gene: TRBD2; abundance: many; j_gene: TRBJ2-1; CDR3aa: CAIRTSGGYNEQFF; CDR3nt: TGTGCCATCAGGACTAGCGGGGGATACAATGAGCAGTTCTTC
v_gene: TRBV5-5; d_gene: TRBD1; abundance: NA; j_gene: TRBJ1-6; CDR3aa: CASSLSGTVNSPLHF; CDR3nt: TGTGCCAGCAGCTTGTCCGGGACAGTAAATTCACCCCTCCACTTT
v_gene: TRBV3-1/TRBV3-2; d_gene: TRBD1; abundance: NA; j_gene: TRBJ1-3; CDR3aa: CASSRDRLSGNTIYF; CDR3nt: TGTGCCAGCAGCCGGGACAGACTCTCTGGAAACACCATATATTTT
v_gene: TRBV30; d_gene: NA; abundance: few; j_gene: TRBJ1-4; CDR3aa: CAWSVRGAANEKLFF; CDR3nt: TGTGCCTGGAGTGTACGGGGGGCGGCTAATGAAAAACTGTTTTTT
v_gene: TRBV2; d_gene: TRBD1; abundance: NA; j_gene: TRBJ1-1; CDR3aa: CASRGQAEAFF; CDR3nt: TGTGCCAGCAGGGGACAGGCTGAAGCTTTCTTT
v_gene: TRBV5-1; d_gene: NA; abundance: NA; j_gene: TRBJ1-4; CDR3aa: CASSLTPGMEKLFF; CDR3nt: TGCGCCAGCAGCTTAACCCCAGGCATGGAAAAACTGTTTTTT
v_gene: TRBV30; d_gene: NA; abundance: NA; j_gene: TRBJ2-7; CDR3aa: CAWSVATSYEQYF; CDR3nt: TGTGCCTGGAGTGTAGCCACCTCCTACGAGCAGTACTTC
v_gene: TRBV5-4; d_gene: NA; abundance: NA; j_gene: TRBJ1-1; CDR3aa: CASSLRGTTEAFF; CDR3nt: TGTGCCAGCAGCTTGAGGGGGACCACTGAAGCTTTCTTT
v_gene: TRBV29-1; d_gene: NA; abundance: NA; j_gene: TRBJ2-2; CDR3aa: CSVEDTTGELFF; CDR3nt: TGCAGCGTTGAAGATACAACCGGGGAGCTGTTTTTT
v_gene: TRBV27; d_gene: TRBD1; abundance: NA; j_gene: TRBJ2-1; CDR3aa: CASRLPGTGAREQFF; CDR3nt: TGTGCCAGCAGACTCCCCGGGACAGGGGCTCGGGAGCAGTTCTTC
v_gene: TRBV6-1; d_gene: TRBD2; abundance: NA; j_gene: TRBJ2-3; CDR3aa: CASSEISGARGTDTQYF; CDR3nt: TGTGCCAGCAGTGAAATTAGCGGGGCTCGGGGCACAGATACGCAGTATTTT
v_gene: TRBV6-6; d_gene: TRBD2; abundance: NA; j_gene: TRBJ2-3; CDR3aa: CASSWTSGGADTQYF; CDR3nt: TGTGCCAGCAGCTGGACTAGCGGGGGGGCAGATACGCAGTATTTT
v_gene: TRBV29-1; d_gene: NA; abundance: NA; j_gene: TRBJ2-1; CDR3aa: CSTRTAHGEQFF; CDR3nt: TGCAGCACCCGGACAGCCCACGGGGAGCAGTTCTTC
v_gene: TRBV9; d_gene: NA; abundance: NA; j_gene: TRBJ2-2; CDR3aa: CASSVGGANTGELFF; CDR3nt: TGTGCCAGCAGCGTAGGGGGGGCGAACACCGGGGAGCTGTTTTTT
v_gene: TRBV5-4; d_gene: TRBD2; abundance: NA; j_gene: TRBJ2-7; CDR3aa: CASSFSSGGEQYF; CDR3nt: TGTGCCAGCAGCTTTTCTAGCGGGGGCGAGCAGTACTTC
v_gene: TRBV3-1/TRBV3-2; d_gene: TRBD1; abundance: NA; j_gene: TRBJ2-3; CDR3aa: CSTGTGVTDTQYF; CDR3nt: TGTTCCACCGGGACAGGGGTCACAGATACGCAGTATTTT
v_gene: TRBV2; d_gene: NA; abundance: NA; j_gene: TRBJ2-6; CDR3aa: CASSELAGGANVLTF; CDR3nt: TGTGCCAGCAGTGAATTGGCGGGTGGGGCCAACGTCCTGACTTTC
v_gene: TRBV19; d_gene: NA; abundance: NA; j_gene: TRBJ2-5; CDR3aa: CASSIDLTGRGEETQYF; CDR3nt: TGTGCCAGTAGTATAGATCTCACAGGCCGTGGAGAGGAGACCCAGTACTTC
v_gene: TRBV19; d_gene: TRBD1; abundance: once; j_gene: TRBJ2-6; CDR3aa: CASDSGTGPGANVLTF; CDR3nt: TGTGCCAGCGACTCCGGGACAGGTCCTGGGGCCAACGTCCTGACTTTC
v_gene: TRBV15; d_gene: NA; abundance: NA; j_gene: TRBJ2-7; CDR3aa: CATSTRGSYEQYF; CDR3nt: TGTGCCACCAGCACCCGAGGGAGTTACGAGCAGTACTTC
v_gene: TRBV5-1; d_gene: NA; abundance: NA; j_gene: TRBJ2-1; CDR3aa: CASSLAGGGSSYNEQFF; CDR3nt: TGCGCCAGCAGCTTGGCCGGCGGGGGCAGCTCCTACAATGAGCAGTTCTTC
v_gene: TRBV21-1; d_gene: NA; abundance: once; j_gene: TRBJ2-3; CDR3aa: CASRKWACTDTQYF; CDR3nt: TGTGCCAGCAGAAAATGGGCCTGCACAGATACGCAGTATTTT
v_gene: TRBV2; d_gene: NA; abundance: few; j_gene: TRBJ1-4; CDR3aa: CASSVGHGNEKLFF; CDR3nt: TGTGCCAGCAGCGTCGGACACGGAAATGAAAAACTGTTTTTT
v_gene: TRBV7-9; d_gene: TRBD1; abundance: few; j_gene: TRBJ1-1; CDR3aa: CASSPGQGRTEAFF; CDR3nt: TGTGCCAGCAGTCCCGGACAGGGGAGGACTGAAGCTTTCTTT
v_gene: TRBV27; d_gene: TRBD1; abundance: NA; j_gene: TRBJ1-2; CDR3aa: CASSLRQGYGYTF; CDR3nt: TGTGCCAGCAGTTTACGACAGGGCTATGGCTACACCTTC
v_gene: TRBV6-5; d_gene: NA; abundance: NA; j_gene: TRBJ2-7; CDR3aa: CASSTMQSYEQYF; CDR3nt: TGTGCCAGCAGCACTATGCAATCCTACGAGCAGTACTTC
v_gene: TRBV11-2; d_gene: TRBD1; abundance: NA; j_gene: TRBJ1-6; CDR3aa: CASSKDRGRGSPLHF; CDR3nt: TGTGCCAGCAGCAAAGACAGGGGGCGCGGTTCACCCCTCCACTTT
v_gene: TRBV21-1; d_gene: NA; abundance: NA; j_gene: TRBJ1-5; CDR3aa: CASSPRRGARNQPQHF; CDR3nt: TGTGCCAGCAGCCCCCGACGGGGGGCGCGCAATCAGCCCCAGCATTTT
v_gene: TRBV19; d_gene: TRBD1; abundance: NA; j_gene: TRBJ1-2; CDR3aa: CASSLGQGEYYGYTF; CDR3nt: TGTGCCAGTAGTCTAGGACAGGGTGAATACTATGGCTACACCTTC
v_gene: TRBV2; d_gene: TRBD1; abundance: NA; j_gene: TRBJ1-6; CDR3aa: CASRTRGPNSPLHF; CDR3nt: TGTGCCAGCAGGACCAGGGGGCCGAATTCACCCCTCCACTTT
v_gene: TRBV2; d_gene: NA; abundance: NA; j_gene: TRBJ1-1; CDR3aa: CASRTGSEAFF; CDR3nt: TGTGCCAGCAGAACAGGGTCGGAAGCTTTCTTT
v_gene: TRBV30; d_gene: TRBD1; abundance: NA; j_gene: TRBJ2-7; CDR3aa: CAWSPQTGFSYEQYF; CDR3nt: TGTGCCTGGAGTCCGCAGACAGGGTTCTCCTACGAGCAGTACTTC
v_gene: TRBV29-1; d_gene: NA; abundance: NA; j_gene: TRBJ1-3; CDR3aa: CSVGGGPTIYF; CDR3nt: TGCAGCGTAGGGGGGGGACCCACCATATATTTT
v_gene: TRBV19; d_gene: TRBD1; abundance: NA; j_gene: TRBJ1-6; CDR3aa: CASSSDRVSAVDNSPLHF; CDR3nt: TGTGCCAGTAGCTCGGACAGGGTTAGCGCTGTCGATAATTCACCCCTCCACTTT